These T cell receptor beta chains were read from a single sample in a study of monozygotic twins with cystic fibrosis. Profiling relied on immunoSEQ multiplex PCR, and the TCRdb table lists in-frame clones only, not all of them. In the table there are over 20,000 clones, approximately 97% of which are singletons. Sequencing was done on a sample of blood. The receptors stem from a girl aged 5 to 17 with cystic fibrosis. Both conserved end residues are part of each CDR3. A D gene is named only where the DNA matches it firmly. Expanded clones get a size class; other rows say once, few or many, or leave the size out.

>NA|TRBV9|TRBJ2-7|NA
CASSIQFYEQYF
TGTGCCAGCAGTATTCAATTCTACGAGCAGTACTTC
>TRBD2|TRBV6-5|TRBJ2-7|NA
CASSYSPAGVYEQYF
TGTGCCAGCAGTTACTCGCCAGCGGGAGTCTACGAGCAGTACTTC
>TRBD2|TRBV9|TRBJ2-1|NA
CASSVGRTSGTSYNEQFF
TGTGCCAGCAGCGTAGGAAGGACTAGCGGGACCTCCTACAATGAGCAGTTCTTC
>NA|TRBV20-1|TRBJ2-1|NA
CSAGDEQFF
TGCAGTGCCGGGGATGAGCAGTTCTTC
>NA|TRBV9|TRBJ1-2|once
CASSSTVANYGYTF
TGTGCCAGCAGCTCGACAGTAGCTAACTATGGCTACACCTTC
>NA|TRBV9|TRBJ2-1|NA
CASTPLPGLHGGEQFF
TGTGCCAGCACCCCCTTACCGGGACTACACGGGGGCGAGCAGTTCTTC
>NA|TRBV2|TRBJ2-3|NA
CASSPTIGTDTQYF
TGTGCCAGCAGTCCCACAATCGGCACAGATACGCAGTATTTT
>NA|TRBV25-1|TRBJ1-1|once
CASSESGRRGTEAFF
TGTGCCAGCAGTGAATCTGGCAGAAGGGGGACTGAAGCTTTCTTT
>TRBD2|TRBV7-2|TRBJ2-1|NA
CASSSHLSGRGNNEQFF
TGTGCCAGCAGCTCCCACCTTAGCGGGAGGGGAAACAATGAGCAGTTCTTC
>NA|TRBV7-2|TRBJ1-2|NA
CASSQTQGGYGYTF
TGTGCCAGCAGCCAGACCCAGGGAGGGTATGGCTACACCTTC
>NA|TRBV27|TRBJ1-5|NA
CASSPLNFGNQPQHF
TGTGCCAGCAGTCCCCTAAACTTCGGCAATCAGCCCCAGCATTTT
>NA|TRBV28|TRBJ2-5|NA
CASSLSPGMGTQYF
TGTGCCAGCAGTTTATCCCCGGGAATGGGAACCCAGTACTTC
>NA|TRBV19|TRBJ2-3|NA
CASSQNSGDSQYF
TGTGCCAGTAGTCAGAATAGTGGCGATTCGCAGTATTTT
>NA|TRBV27|TRBJ2-1|NA
CASSSHSLDGEQFF
TGTGCCAGCAGTTCCCACTCCCTTGACGGTGAGCAGTTCTTC
>NA|TRBV27|TRBJ1-5|NA
CASSPLAAGNSNQPQHF
TGTGCCAGCAGTCCCCTCGCTGCCGGGAATAGCAATCAGCCCCAGCATTTT
>NA|TRBV7-9|TRBJ1-1|NA
CASSLSQGSAEAFF
TGTGCCAGCAGCTTATCTCAGGGGTCTGCCGAAGCTTTCTTT
>NA|TRBV2|TRBJ1-5|NA
CASSGYGPQHF
TGTGCCAGCAGTGGGTACGGGCCCCAGCATTTT
>NA|TRBV5-6|TRBJ1-3|NA
CASSLMAHIGSGNTIYF
TGTGCCAGCAGCTTGATGGCACACATTGGTTCCGGAAACACCATATATTTT
>TRBD1|TRBV28|TRBJ2-3|NA
CASSLQSGGTDTQYF
TGTGCCAGCAGTTTACAGTCAGGGGGAACAGATACGCAGTATTTT
>NA|TRBV2|TRBJ1-5|few
CASGPDSNQPQHF
TGTGCCAGCGGCCCGGACAGCAATCAGCCCCAGCATTTT
>NA|TRBV29-1|TRBJ2-5|NA
CSVLSPVRETQYF
TGCAGCGTCCTTTCCCCGGTAAGAGAGACCCAGTACTTC
>TRBD2|TRBV7-2|TRBJ2-7|NA
CASSLALAGDEQYF
TGTGCCAGCAGCTTAGCACTAGCGGGAGACGAGCAGTACTTC